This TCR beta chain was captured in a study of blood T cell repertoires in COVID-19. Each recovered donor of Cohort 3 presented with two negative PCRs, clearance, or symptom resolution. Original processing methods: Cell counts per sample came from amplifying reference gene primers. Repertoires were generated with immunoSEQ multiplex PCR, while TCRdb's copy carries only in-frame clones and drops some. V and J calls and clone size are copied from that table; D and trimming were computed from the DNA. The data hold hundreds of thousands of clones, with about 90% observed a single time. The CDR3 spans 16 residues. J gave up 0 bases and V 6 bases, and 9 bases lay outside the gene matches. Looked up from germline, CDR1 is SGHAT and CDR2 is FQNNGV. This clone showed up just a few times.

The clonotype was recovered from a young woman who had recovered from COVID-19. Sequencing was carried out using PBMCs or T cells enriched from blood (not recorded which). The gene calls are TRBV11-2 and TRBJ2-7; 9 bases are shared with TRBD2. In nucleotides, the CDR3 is TGTGCCAGCAGGCGAGTTCTAGCGGGGCACTCCTACGAGCAGTACTTC. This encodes CASRRVLAGHSYEQYF.